This TCR beta chain was sequenced during a study of neurological immune-mediated disorders. Broader study findings: Phylogenetic grouping assigned the repertoires of 18 of 34 multiple sclerosis patients to a single related-CDR3 cluster, which may represent a signature.

One entry per CDR3 protein, called by TCRdb with MiXCR from the 5' RACE reads. The repertoire holds tens of thousands of distinct CDR3 sequences, with roughly 3.3% as singletons. V lost 0 bases and J 12 bases, leaving 16 bases between the germline ends. CDR1 SGHDT and CDR2 YYEEEE come from the germline V gene. CDR3 length: 14 amino acids. This clonotype was counted ten times or more. Its target is not known. The V and J genes are TRBV5-6 and TRBJ2-1; tentatively, D is TRBD2 (6 bases). The sequence derives from a woman aged 45-65 years with multiple sclerosis. Sequencing used PBMCs. CDR3 in amino acids: CASSLAGREESQFF. In DNA, the CDR3 is TGTGCCAGCAGCTTGGCCGGCAGGGAGGAATCGCAGTTCTTC. Full variable domain (remainder filled in from reference TRBV5-6 and TRBJ2-1): DAGVTQSPTHLIKTRGQQVTLRCSPKSGHDTVSWYQQALGQGPQFIFQYYEEEERQRGNFPDRFSGHQFPNYSSELNVNALLLGDSALYLCASSLAGREESQFFGPGTRLTVL.